This TCR beta chain originates from a study of radiotherapy plus CTLA-4 blockade in lung cancer. The repertoire was sequenced with immunoSEQ multiplex PCR; TCRdb's copy has only in-frame clones and lacks some. Of about 24,000 clones detected, roughly 70% appear once; the ten largest clones hold about 3%. J lost 8 bases, V lost 4 bases, and 7 bases had no gene match. The germline gives CDR1 SGHNT, CDR2 YENEEA. The CDR3 is 15 amino acids. Sequenced here: peripheral blood, sampled from a patient treated with radiotherapy plus ipilimumab. This chain uses TRBV11-3 with TRBJ2-1; 11 nucleotides agree with TRBD2. This clonotype originated in a human donor with non-small cell lung cancer whose response to radiotherapy plus ipilimumab could not be evaluated. CDR3 DNA: TGTGCCAGCAGCTCGACTAGCGGGAACCGGGATGAGCAGTTCTTC. This sequence encodes CASSSTSGNRDEQFF.